The 6 T cell receptor beta chains reported below all come from one sample, sequenced in a study of Graves' ophthalmopathy and Graves' hyperthyroidism. The sequenced template was RNA, covering the TCR beta CDR3 region. HTBI primers were used in a first-round RT-PCR, which preceded a second-round multiplex PCR. A single record per CDR3 protein comes from TCRdb applying MiXCR to the multiplex PCR reads. In the table there are over a million distinct CDR3 sequences, about 38% of which are singletons. What was sequenced was peripheral blood or thyroid tissue (not recorded which). These receptor sequences come from an adult man with Graves' hyperthyroidism.

CDR3 in amino acids: CSGGTGANVLTF. In DNA form, the CDR3 reads TGCAGCGGGGGAACTGGGGCCAACGTCCTGACTTTC. The chain carries TRBV29-1 and TRBJ2-6, with no clear D. V was clipped by 7 bases and J by 2 bases, with 6 bases between them. Germline CDR1 SQVTM, CDR2 ANQGSEA. The CDR3 sequence is 12 residues long. The variable domain in full, with the rest retrieved from reference TRBV29-1 and TRBJ2-6, is SAVISQKPSRDICQRGTSLTIQCQVDSQVTMMFWYRQQPGQSLTLIATANQGSEATYESGFVIDKFPISRPNLTFSTLTVSNMSPEDSSIYLCSGGTGANVLTFGAGSRLTVL.

To note about this clonotype: A much larger clone is a single base away; this may be a read error. V usage is TRBV12-3 or TRBV12-4 and J usage is TRBJ2-5, with 7 bases aligning to TRBD1. This CDR3 has 13 amino acids. In DNA form, the CDR3 reads TGTGCCAGCAGTGTCTTTCAGGGGGAGACCCAGTGCTTC. It is translated as CASSVFQGETQCF.

At least ten counts were recorded for this clonotype. The rearrangement links TRBV7-8 to TRBJ2-7, with TRBD2 identical over 14 bases. Germline values: CDR1 SGHVS, CDR2 FQNEAQ. The CDR3 runs to 14 residues. The V and J ends lost 4 bases and 12 bases, in that order; junction bases with no gene match: 8. CDR3: CASSSGTSGGGLYF. The CDR3 DNA follows: TGTGCCAGCAGCTCCGGGACTAGCGGGGGAGGACTGTACTTC.

This clonotype was counted ten times or more. The V and J genes are TRBV7-2 and TRBJ1-2, with 10 positions matching TRBD1. The V segment lost 3 bases and the J segment 4 bases; nucleotides outside the gene matches: 5. Germline CDR1 and CDR2: SGHTA and FQGNSA. The CDR3 runs 15 residues. CDR3 sequence (DNA): TGTGCCAGCAGCTTCCGACAGGGGGCTGGCTATGGCTACACCTTC. Translation gives CASSFRQGAGYGYTF. The entire variable domain, with the rest obtained from reference TRBV7-2 and TRBJ1-2, is as follows: GAGVSQSPSNKVTEKGKDVELRCDPISGHTALYWYRQSLGQGLEFLIYFQGNSAPDKSGLPSDRFSAERTGGSVSTLTIQRTQQEDSAVYLCASSFRQGAGYGYTFGSGTRLTVV.

V gene TRBV7-8 combines with J gene TRBJ1-5; the D gene is possibly TRBD1 (6 bases). The CDR3 length is 15 residues. V lost 1 base, J lost 11 bases, and 18 bases lay in between. The germline V gene has CDR1 SGHVS and CDR2 FQNEAQ. The CDR3 nucleotides are TGTGCCAGCAGCTTAGGATCACAGGGTACGGAGACCCAGCATTTT. Its translation is CASSLGSQGTETQHF.

The sample holds a few counts of this clonotype. The CDR3 nucleotides read TGTGCCAGCAGTCAGGGACAGGGCTGGGGCGAGCAGTACTTC. Its translation is CASSQGQGWGEQYF. This chain joins TRBV27 and TRBJ2-7; 9 bases line up with TRBD1. V dropped 5 bases and J dropped 6; count of bases not matched to a gene: 8. From germline, CDR1 is MNHEY and CDR2 SMNVEV (reference sequence). This CDR3 has 14 amino acids.